The entry that follows covers one T cell receptor (beta chain) sequence. Its antigen remains unidentified. This sample stems from a study of cytomegalovirus exposure and HLA in healthy donors. Looking at the study overall: The study's early data release held 75 million to 95 million unique TCRs from HLA-typed donors. The Caucasian-associated ancestry cluster contained about 80% of the approximately 430 genotyped donors.

V dropped 7 bases and J dropped 3 bases, with 30 bases sitting between them. CDR3 length: 20 residues. Germline V gene lookup returns CDR1 WNHNN and CDR2 SYGVQD (reference sequence). PCR used 60 Vbeta primers and 13 Jbeta primers. TCRdb's copy holds only in-frame clones and misses some; the assay was immunoSEQ multiplex PCR. The table includes 100,000 to 150,000 clones, 80% detected once. General study findings and limits: Later on, a genetic analysis was performed. It linked a missense variant in DCLRE1C with V- and J-gene trimming of TCR beta.

The sequenced sample consisted of PBMCs. The chain carries TRBV10-1 and TRBJ2-2, with D possibly being TRBD1 (6 bases). This TCR came from a woman between 40 and 50 years old in good health and CMV-seronegative. The DNA for the CDR3 is TGCGCCAGCAACAGAAAACCCCGGGACACGACAAGCAAGGACACCGGGGAGCTGTTTTTT. The encoded protein is CASNRKPRDTTSKDTGELFF.